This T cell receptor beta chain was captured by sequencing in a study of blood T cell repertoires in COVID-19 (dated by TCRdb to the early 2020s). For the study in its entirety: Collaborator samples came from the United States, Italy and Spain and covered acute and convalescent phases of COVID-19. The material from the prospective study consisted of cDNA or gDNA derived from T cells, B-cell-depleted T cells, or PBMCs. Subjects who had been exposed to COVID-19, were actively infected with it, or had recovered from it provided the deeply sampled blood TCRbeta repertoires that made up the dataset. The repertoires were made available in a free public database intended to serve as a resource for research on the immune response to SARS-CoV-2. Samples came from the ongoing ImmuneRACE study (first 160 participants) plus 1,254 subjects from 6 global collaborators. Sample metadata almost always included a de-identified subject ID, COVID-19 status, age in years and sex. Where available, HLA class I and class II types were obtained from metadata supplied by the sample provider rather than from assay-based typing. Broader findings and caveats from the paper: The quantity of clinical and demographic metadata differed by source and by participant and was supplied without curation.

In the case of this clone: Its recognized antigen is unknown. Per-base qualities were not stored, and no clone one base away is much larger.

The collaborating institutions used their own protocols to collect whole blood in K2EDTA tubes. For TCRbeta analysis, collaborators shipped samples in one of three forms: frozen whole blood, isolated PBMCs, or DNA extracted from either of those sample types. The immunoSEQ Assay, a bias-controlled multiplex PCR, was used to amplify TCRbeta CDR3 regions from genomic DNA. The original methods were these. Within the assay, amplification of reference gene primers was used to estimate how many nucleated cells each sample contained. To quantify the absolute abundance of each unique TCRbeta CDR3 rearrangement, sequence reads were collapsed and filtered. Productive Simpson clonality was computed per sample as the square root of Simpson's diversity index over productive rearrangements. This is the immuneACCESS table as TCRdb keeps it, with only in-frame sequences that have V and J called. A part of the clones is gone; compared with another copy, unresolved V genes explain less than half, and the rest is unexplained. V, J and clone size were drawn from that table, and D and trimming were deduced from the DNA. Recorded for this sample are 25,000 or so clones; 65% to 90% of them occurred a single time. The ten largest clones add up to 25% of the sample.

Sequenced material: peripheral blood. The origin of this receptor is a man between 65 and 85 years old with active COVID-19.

The nucleotides are TGTGCCAGCAGTTTAGGGACAGGGAACACTGAAGCTTTCTTT. It specifies CASSLGTGNTEAFF. The chain is made from TRBV27 and TRBJ1-1; the central 8 bases match TRBD1. From the cysteine through the phenylalanine, the CDR3 covers 14 amino acids. Kept here is only the CDR3 DNA, which spans 42 bases and is read in frame from base 1. In the germline V gene (reference sequence), CDR1 corresponds to MNHEY and CDR2 to SMNVEV. Here V drops 2 bases and J drops 1 base, and the junction holds 0 bases not matched to any gene.